These T cell receptor beta chains were read from a single sample in a study of shared clonotypes between healthy human individuals. Sequenced by immunoSEQ multiplex PCR; TCRdb stores in-frame clones only, minus some. The profile shows 2.3 million or so clones, about 92% of them singletons. Sequencing input: naive CD4+ T cells from PBMCs. The receptors here all came from a man aged 18 to 35 in good health. Some clones in this sample may be carry-over from other donors' samples. CDR3s include the opening cysteine and the closing phenylalanine or tryptophan. Fields, in order: D gene, CDR3 length, J gene, clone size, V gene, CDR3 protein, CDR3 DNA. The D gene is left open where the match is weak. Clone size is given for some rows only: seen once, a few or many times, or a class if the clone is expanded.

TRBD2	17	TRBJ2-1	-	TRBV7-7	CASSPGPGLAGGNEQFF	TGTGCCAGCAGTCCCGGACCGGGACTAGCGGGAGGCAATGAGCAGTTCTTC
TRBD2	15	TRBJ2-1	once	TRBV10-1	CASSESGGDYNEQFF	TGCGCCAGCAGTGAGTCTGGGGGGGACTACAATGAGCAGTTCTTC
TRBD1	15	TRBJ1-4	-	TRBV6-1	CASRDPGTGFKKLFF	TGTGCCAGCAGAGACCCCGGGACAGGGTTCAAAAAACTGTTTTTT
-	15	TRBJ1-6	-	TRBV7-2	CASSGPGPTYSPLHF	TGTGCCAGCAGCGGCCCCGGACCGACCTATTCACCCCTCCACTTT
-	14	TRBJ1-5	once	TRBV2	CASSRAGGNQPQHF	TGTGCCAGTTCTCGGGCCGGGGGCAATCAGCCCCAGCATTTT
-	17	TRBJ1-2	-	TRBV19	CASRSIHTGSGLYGYTF	TGTGCCAGTAGGTCGATCCATACAGGCTCTGGATTATATGGCTACACCTTC
-	17	TRBJ2-2	-	TRBV7-9	CASSRAASGWDTGELFF	TGTGCCAGCAGCCGAGCGGCCTCCGGGTGGGACACCGGGGAGCTGTTTTTT
-	14	TRBJ2-2	-	TRBV9	CASSVSALAGELFF	TGTGCCAGCAGCGTAAGCGCCCTCGCCGGGGAGCTGTTTTTT
-	14	TRBJ2-1	-	TRBV19	CASSKLGSYNEQFF	TGTGCCAGTAGTAAGCTCGGCTCCTACAATGAGCAGTTCTTC
-	17	TRBJ2-1	-	TRBV11-3	CASSLEGQGRSYNEQFF	TGTGCCAGCAGCTTAGAGGGGCAGGGACGTTCCTACAATGAGCAGTTCTTC
-	13	TRBJ2-5	-	TRBV10-3	CATRGRPQETQYF	TGCGCTACGCGGGGAAGGCCTCAAGAGACCCAGTACTTC
-	11	TRBJ1-1	-	TRBV28	CASIGNTEAFF	TGTGCCAGCATAGGGAACACTGAAGCTTTCTTT
TRBD2	13	TRBJ2-1	-	TRBV18	CASTGGPDNEQFF	TGTGCCAGCACGGGGGGACCCGACAATGAGCAGTTCTTC
-	15	TRBJ1-1	once	TRBV7-2	CASSFLGRGLSEAFF	TGTGCCAGCAGCTTTCTGGGCAGGGGTTTGTCTGAAGCTTTCTTT